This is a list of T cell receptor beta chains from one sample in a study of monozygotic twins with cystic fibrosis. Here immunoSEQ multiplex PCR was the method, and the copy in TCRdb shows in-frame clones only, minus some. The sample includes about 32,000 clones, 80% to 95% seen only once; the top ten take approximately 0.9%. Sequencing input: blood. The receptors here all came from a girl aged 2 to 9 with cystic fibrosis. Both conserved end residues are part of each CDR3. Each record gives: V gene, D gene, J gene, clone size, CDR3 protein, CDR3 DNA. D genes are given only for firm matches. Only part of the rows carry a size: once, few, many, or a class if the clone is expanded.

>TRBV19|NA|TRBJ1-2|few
CASSGQGLYGYTF
TGTGCCAGTAGTGGGCAGGGACTCTATGGCTACACCTTC
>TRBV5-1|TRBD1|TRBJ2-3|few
CASHRQGYDTQYF
TGCGCCAGCCACAGACAGGGGTACGATACGCAGTATTTT
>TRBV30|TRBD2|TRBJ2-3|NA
CARGQGLAGGGDTQYF
TGTGCCAGGGGTCAGGGACTAGCGGGAGGAGGAGATACGCAGTATTTT
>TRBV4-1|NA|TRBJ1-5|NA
CASSQRLGVWQPQHF
TGCGCCAGCAGCCAACGTCTAGGGGTATGGCAGCCCCAGCATTTT
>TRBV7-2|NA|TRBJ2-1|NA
CASSLDTFNEQFF
TGTGCCAGCAGCTTAGACACTTTCAATGAGCAGTTCTTC
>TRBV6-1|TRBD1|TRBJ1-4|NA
CASSEKGQGRTNEKLFF
TGTGCCAGCAGTGAAAAGGGACAGGGACGGACTAATGAAAAACTGTTTTTT
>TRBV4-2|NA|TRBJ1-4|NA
CASSQLLPGEKLFF
TGTGCCAGCAGCCAACTGCTGCCGGGCGAAAAACTGTTTTTT
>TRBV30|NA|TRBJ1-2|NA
CAWRDYDGVGYTF
TGTGCCTGGAGGGACTATGATGGGGTTGGCTACACCTTC
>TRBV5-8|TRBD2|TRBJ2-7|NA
CASSPGLAGSSYEQYF
TGTGCCAGCAGCCCCGGACTAGCGGGATCCTCCTACGAGCAGTACTTC
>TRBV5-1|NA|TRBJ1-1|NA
CASNLAGPRGTEAFF
TGCGCCAGCAACTTGGCGGGCCCTAGGGGGACTGAAGCTTTCTTT
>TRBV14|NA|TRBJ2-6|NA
CASSLWGAGANVLTF
TGTGCCAGCAGCCTGTGGGGGGCTGGGGCCAACGTCCTGACTTTC
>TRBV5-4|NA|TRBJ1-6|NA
CASSPRENSPLHF
TGTGCCAGCAGCCCCCGAGAAAATTCACCCCTCCACTTT
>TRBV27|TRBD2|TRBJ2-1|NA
CASSHGLAAPNEQFF
TGTGCCAGCAGTCATGGACTAGCGGCCCCCAATGAGCAGTTCTTC
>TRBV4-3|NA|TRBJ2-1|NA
CASSQVRDNYNEQFF
TGCGCCAGCAGCCAAGTAAGGGACAACTACAATGAGCAGTTCTTC
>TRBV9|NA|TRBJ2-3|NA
CASSGSGPLTDTQYF
TGTGCCAGCAGCGGGAGCGGGCCCCTCACAGATACGCAGTATTTT
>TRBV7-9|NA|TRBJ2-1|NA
CASSTVHEQFF
TGTGCCAGCAGCACGGTCCATGAGCAGTTCTTC
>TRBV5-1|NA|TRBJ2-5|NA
CASSFKGARRETQYF
TGCGCCAGCAGCTTTAAAGGGGCGAGACGAGAGACCCAGTACTTC
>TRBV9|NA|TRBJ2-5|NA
CASSVSEGGQETQYF
TGTGCCAGCAGCGTATCCGAGGGCGGTCAAGAGACCCAGTACTTC
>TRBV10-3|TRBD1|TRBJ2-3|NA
CAISDRGRTDTQYF
TGTGCCATCAGCGACAGGGGCAGAACAGATACGCAGTATTTT
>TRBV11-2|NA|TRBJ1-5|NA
CASSLGTRSSNQPQHF
TGTGCCAGCAGCTTAGGAACCCGGAGCAGCAATCAGCCCCAGCATTTT
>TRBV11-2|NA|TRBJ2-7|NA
CASSTGTPSWYF
TGTGCCAGCAGCACCGGGACACCCTCTTGGTACTTC
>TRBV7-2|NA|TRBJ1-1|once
CASSVTGNTEAFF
TGTGCCAGCAGCGTGACAGGTAACACTGAAGCTTTCTTT
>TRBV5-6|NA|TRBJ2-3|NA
CASIPIQLKGETDTQYF
TGTGCCAGCATCCCTATCCAATTAAAGGGGGAGACAGATACGCAGTATTTT
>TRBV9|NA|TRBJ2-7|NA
CASSVVAASYEQYF
TGTGCCAGCAGCGTAGTGGCAGCCTCCTACGAGCAGTACTTC
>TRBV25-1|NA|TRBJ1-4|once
CASSDGSNEKLFF
TGTGCCAGCAGTGACGGCTCTAATGAAAAACTGTTTTTT
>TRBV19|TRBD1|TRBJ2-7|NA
CASSGSLWDRGSYEQYF
TGTGCCAGTAGTGGCTCTCTATGGGACAGGGGGAGCTACGAGCAGTACTTC
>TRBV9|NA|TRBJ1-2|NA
CASSEHPGTQGPPNYGYTF
TGTGCCAGCAGCGAACATCCCGGGACTCAGGGACCCCCTAACTATGGCTACACCTTC
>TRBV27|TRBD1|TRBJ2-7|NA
CASGTGGSYEQYF
TGTGCCAGCGGGACAGGAGGTTCTTACGAGCAGTACTTC
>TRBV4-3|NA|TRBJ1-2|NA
CASSQDRANYGYTF
TGCGCCAGCAGCCAAGACAGGGCAAACTATGGCTACACCTTC
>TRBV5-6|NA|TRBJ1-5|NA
CASSLAGYSNQPQHF
TGTGCCAGCAGCCTTGCGGGGTACAGCAATCAGCCCCAGCATTTT
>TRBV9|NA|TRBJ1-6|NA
CASSAHRSPLHF
TGTGCCAGCAGCGCTCATCGTTCACCCCTCCACTTT
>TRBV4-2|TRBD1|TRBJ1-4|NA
CASSEPGQGAGNEKLFF
TGTGCCAGCAGCGAGCCGGGACAGGGGGCCGGTAATGAAAAACTGTTTTTT
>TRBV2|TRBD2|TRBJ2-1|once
CASSGTSGISSYNEQFF
TGTGCCAGCAGCGGGACTAGCGGGATTAGCTCCTACAATGAGCAGTTCTTC
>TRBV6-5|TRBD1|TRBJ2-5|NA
CASTRTGLSQETQYF
TGTGCCAGCACCAGGACAGGGTTGTCCCAAGAGACCCAGTACTTC
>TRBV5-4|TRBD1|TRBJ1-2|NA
CASKYLGGDSYGYTF
TGTGCCAGCAAATACCTCGGGGGGGACAGCTATGGCTACACCTTC
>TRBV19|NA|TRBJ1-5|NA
CASSISTRGLNQPQHF
TGTGCCAGTAGTATTTCAACTAGGGGCCTCAATCAGCCCCAGCATTTT
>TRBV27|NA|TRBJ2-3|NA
CASSRLGGTDTQYF
TGTGCCAGCAGTCGACTGGGAGGCACGGATACGCAGTATTTT
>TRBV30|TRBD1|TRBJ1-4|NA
CAWTLGQGNEKLFF
TGTGCCTGGACCCTAGGACAGGGCAATGAAAAACTGTTTTTT
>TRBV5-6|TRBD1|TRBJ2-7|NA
CASSSGGFGYEQYF
TGTGCCAGCAGCTCAGGGGGCTTCGGGTACGAGCAGTACTTC
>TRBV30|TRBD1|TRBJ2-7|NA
CAWSFIPGQGGHEQYF
TGTGCCTGGAGTTTTATTCCGGGACAGGGCGGACACGAGCAGTACTTC
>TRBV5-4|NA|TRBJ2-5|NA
CASSLKDNQETQYF
TGTGCCAGCAGCTTGAAGGACAACCAAGAGACCCAGTACTTC
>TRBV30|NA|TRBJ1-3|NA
CAWTTGLGNTIYF
TGTGCCTGGACCACGGGACTTGGAAACACCATATATTTT
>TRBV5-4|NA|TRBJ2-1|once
CASSLEQGPPNEQFF
TGTGCCAGCAGCTTGGAACAGGGTCCCCCCAATGAGCAGTTCTTC
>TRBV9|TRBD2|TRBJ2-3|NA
CASSVLAGVQDTQYF
TGTGCCAGCAGCGTATTAGCGGGAGTCCAAGATACGCAGTATTTT
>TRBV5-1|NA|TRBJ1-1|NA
CASSFSPRLSNTEAFF
TGCGCCAGCAGCTTTTCCCCTCGGCTTTCGAACACTGAAGCTTTCTTT
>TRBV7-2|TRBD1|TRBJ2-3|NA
CASSPKQGDTQYF
TGTGCCAGCAGCCCAAAACAGGGGGATACGCAGTATTTT
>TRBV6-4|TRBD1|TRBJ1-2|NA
CASSDSLGGGGYTF
TGTGCCAGCAGTGACTCCCTAGGGGGCGGAGGCTACACCTTC